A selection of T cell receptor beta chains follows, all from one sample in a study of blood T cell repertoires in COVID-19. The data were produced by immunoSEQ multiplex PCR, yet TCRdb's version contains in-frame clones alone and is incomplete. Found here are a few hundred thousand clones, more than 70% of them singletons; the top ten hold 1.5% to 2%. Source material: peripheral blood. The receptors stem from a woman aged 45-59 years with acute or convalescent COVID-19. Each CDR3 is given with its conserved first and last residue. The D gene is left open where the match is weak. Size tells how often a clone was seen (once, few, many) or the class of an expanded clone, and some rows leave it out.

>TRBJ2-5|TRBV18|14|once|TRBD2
CASSPPGLEETQYF
TGTGCCAGCTCACCACCGGGACTAGAAGAGACCCAGTACTTC
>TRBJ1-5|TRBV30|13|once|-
CAWSPGRNQPQHF
TGTGCCTGGAGCCCAGGGCGAAATCAGCCCCAGCATTTT
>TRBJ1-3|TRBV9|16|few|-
CASSVQDVRGGNTIYF
TGTGCCAGCAGCGTTCAGGACGTCAGGGGTGGAAACACCATATATTTT
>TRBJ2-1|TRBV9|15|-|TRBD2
CASSLTSGIHNEQFF
TGTGCCAGCAGCTTAACTAGCGGGATTCACAATGAGCAGTTCTTC
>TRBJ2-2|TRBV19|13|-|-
CASSQGGAGELFF
TGTGCCAGTAGTCAGGGTGGTGCCGGGGAGCTGTTTTTT
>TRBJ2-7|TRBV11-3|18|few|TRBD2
CASSSGGLAGGSDHEQYF
TGTGCCAGCAGCTCAGGAGGGCTAGCGGGAGGCTCGGACCACGAGCAGTACTTC
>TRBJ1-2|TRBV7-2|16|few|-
CASSLWRHSISYGYTF
TGTGCCAGCAGCTTATGGCGGCACTCTATCAGCTATGGCTACACCTTC
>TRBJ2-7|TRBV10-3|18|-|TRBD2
CAISEPDRTSGDLYEQYF
TGTGCCATCAGTGAGCCCGATAGGACTAGCGGGGACCTCTACGAGCAGTACTTC
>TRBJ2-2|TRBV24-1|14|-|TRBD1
CATRGQAEAGELFF
TGTGCCACTAGGGGACAGGCGGAGGCCGGGGAGCTGTTTTTT
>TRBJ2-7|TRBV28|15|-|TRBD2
CASSKPGTSTYEQYF
TGTGCCAGCAGTAAGCCCGGGACTAGCACCTACGAGCAGTACTTC
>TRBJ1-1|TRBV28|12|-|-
CAVRDLNTEAFF
TGTGCCGTACGGGATCTGAACACTGAAGCTTTCTTT
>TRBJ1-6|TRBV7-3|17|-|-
CASSLNGQGVGNSPLHF
TGTGCCAGCAGCTTAAATGGCCAAGGAGTGGGTAATTCACCCCTCCACTTT
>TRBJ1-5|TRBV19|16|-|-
CASSISYTGNNQPQHF
TGTGCCAGTAGTATCTCGTATACAGGAAACAATCAGCCCCAGCATTTT
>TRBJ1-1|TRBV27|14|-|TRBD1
CASSQTGLNTEAFF
TGTGCCAGCAGTCAGACAGGGTTGAACACTGAAGCTTTCTTT
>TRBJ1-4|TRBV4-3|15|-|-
CASSQAVGRGEKLFF
TGCGCCAGCAGCCAAGCGGTAGGGCGGGGGGAAAAACTGTTTTTT
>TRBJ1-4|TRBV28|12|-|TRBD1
CASKGGNEKLFF
TGTGCCAGCAAAGGGGGCAATGAAAAACTGTTTTTT
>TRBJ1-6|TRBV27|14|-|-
CASSSPAYNSPLHF
TGTGCCAGCAGTTCTCCAGCCTATAATTCACCCCTCCACTTT
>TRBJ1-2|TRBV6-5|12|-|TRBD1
CASSSLGTAKTF
TGTGCCAGCAGTTCGTTAGGGACAGCTAAAACCTTC
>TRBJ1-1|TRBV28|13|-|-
CASSSPRAGEAFF
TGTGCCAGCAGTTCCCCTCGCGCAGGGGAAGCTTTCTTT
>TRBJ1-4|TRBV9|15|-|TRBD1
CASSEKQGVSEKLFF
TGTGCCAGCAGCGAGAAACAGGGGGTGAGTGAAAAACTGTTTTTT
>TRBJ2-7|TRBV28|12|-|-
CASSLRGLEQYF
TGTGCCAGCAGCCTCAGGGGCCTCGAGCAGTACTTC
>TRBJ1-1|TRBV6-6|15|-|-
CASSYQGMMNTEAFF
TGTGCCAGCAGTTACCAGGGGATGATGAACACTGAAGCTTTCTTT
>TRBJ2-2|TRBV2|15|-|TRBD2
CASSGTSGSTGELFF
TGTGCCAGCAGTGGGACTAGCGGGAGCACCGGGGAGCTGTTTTTT
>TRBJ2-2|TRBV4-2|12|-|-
CASSPDTGELFF
TGTGCCAGCAGCCCTGACACCGGGGAGCTGTTTTTT
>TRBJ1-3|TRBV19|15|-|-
CASSIQGKAGNTIYF
TGTGCCAGTAGTATACAGGGAAAGGCTGGAAACACCATATATTTT
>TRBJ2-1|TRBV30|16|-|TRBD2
CAWSTALAGDVDEQFF
TGTGCCTGGAGCACAGCTCTAGCGGGAGATGTAGATGAGCAGTTCTTC
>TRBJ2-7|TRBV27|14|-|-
CASSLGRESYEQYF
TGTGCCAGCAGTTTAGGCAGGGAATCCTACGAGCAGTACTTC
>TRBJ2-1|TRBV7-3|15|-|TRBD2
CASSPGLAGNSEQFF
TGTGCCAGCAGTCCCGGACTAGCGGGCAACAGTGAGCAGTTCTTC
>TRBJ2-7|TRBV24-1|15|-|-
CATSDSTGLGYEQYF
TGTGCCACCAGTGATTCTACAGGGTTAGGCTACGAGCAGTACTTC
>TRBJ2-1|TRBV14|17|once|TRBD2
CASSPSYGTSGYNEQFF
TGTGCCAGCAGCCCCTCTTACGGGACTAGCGGATACAATGAGCAGTTCTTC
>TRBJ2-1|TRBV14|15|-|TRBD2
CASSRLAGGGNEQFF
TGTGCCAGCAGCCGACTAGCGGGAGGAGGAAATGAGCAGTTCTTC
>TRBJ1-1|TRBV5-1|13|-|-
CASSLAGLTEAFF
TGCGCCAGCAGCTTGGCCGGTCTAACTGAAGCTTTCTTT
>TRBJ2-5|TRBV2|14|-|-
CASILEVRQETQYF
TGTGCCAGCATTCTCGAAGTTCGGCAAGAGACCCAGTACTTC
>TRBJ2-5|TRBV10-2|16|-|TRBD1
CASSDATGGSWETQYF
TGCGCCAGCAGTGACGCGACAGGGGGGTCTTGGGAGACCCAGTACTTC
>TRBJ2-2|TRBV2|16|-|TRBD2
CASSGLAGGPSGELFF
TGTGCCAGCAGTGGTCTAGCGGGAGGGCCCTCCGGGGAGCTGTTTTTT
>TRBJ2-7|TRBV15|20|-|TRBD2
CATSSEIVRASGPISYEQYF
TGTGCCACCAGCTCAGAGATCGTAAGGGCTAGCGGGCCCATCTCCTACGAGCAGTACTTC
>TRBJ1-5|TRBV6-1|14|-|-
CASSDGGYNQPQHF
TGTGCCAGCAGTGATGGGGGGTACAATCAGCCCCAGCATTTT
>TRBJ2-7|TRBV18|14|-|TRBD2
CASSTGTTDNEQYF
TGTGCCAGCTCAACCGGGACTACCGACAACGAGCAGTACTTC
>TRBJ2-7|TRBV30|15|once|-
CAWSVLAGDGDEQYF
TGTGCCTGGAGTGTACTAGCTGGCGATGGGGACGAGCAGTACTTC
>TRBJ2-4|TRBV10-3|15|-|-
CAISENRAGQNIQYF
TGTGCCATCAGTGAGAACAGGGCGGGCCAAAACATTCAGTACTTC
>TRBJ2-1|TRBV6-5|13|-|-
CASSYDNYNEQFF
TGTGCCAGCAGTTACGACAACTACAATGAGCAGTTCTTC
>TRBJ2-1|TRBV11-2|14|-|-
CASSLLRADNEQFF
TGTGCCAGCAGCTTATTGAGGGCGGACAATGAGCAGTTCTTC
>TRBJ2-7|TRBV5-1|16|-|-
CASSLGGTGSLVEQYF
TGCGCCAGCAGCTTGGGGGGAACAGGGAGTCTTGTCGAGCAGTACTTC
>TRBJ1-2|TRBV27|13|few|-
CASSTRPGDGYTF
TGTGCCAGCAGTACCCGTCCCGGGGATGGCTACACCTTC
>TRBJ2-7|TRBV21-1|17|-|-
CASSAPETSGSPYEQYF
TGTGCCAGCAGCGCACCGGAGACTAGCGGGAGCCCCTACGAGCAGTACTTC
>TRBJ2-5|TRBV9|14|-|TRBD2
CASSASGTRETQYF
TGTGCCAGCAGCGCGTCCGGGACTAGAGAGACCCAGTACTTC
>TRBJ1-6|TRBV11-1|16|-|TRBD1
CASSLYVGQGFSPLHF
TGTGCCAGCAGCTTATACGTGGGACAGGGGTTTTCACCCCTCCACTTT
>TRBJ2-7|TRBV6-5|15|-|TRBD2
CASSPSGTSGIGQYF
TGTGCCAGCAGTCCATCCGGGACTAGCGGGATTGGGCAGTACTTC
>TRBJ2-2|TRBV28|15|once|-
CASSIPPANTGELFF
TGTGCCAGCAGTATTCCACCGGCGAACACCGGGGAGCTGTTTTTT
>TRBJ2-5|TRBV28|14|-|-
CATVGGADSETQYF
TGTGCCACCGTTGGGGGGGCCGACTCAGAGACCCAGTACTTC
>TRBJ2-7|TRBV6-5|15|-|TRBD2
CASSRLAGQAYEQYF
TGTGCCAGCAGCCGACTAGCGGGACAAGCCTACGAGCAGTACTTC
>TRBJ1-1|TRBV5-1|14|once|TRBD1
CASSLRGPETEAFF
TGCGCCAGCAGCTTGAGGGGGCCGGAGACTGAAGCTTTCTTT
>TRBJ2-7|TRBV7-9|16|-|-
CASSVRSRGPPEEQYF
TGTGCCAGCAGCGTAAGAAGCAGGGGCCCCCCTGAGGAGCAGTACTTC
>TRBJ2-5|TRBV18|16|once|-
CASSLTMTVGQETQYF
TGTGCCAGCTCACTTACTATGACCGTAGGCCAAGAGACCCAGTACTTC
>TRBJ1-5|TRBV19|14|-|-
CASSIDRSNQPQHF
TGTGCCAGTAGTATAGACAGGTCGAATCAGCCCCAGCATTTT
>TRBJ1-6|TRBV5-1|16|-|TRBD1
CASSSAGTGDNSPLHF
TGCGCCAGCAGCTCCGCCGGGACAGGGGACAATTCACCCCTCCACTTT
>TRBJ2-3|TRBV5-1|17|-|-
CASSLGAGKPGTDTQYF
TGCGCCAGCAGCTTGGGTGCGGGTAAACCGGGCACAGATACGCAGTATTTT
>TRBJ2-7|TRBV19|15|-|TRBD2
CASSIAGSGNYEQYF
TGTGCCAGTAGTATAGCTGGTAGCGGGAACTACGAGCAGTACTTC
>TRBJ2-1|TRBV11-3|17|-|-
CASSLEGTLGPRGEQFF
TGTGCCAGCAGCTTAGAGGGGACTCTAGGACCTCGTGGTGAGCAGTTCTTC
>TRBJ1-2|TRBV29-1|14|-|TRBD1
CSVPDRDFPYGYTF
TGCAGCGTACCCGACAGGGACTTTCCGTATGGCTACACCTTC